Below are 19 T cell receptor beta chains sequenced from a single sample in a study of Graves' ophthalmopathy and Graves' hyperthyroidism. The study amplified TCR beta CDR3 regions using RNA transcripts. HTBI primers served in a first-round RT-PCR, which a second-round multiplex PCR followed. TCRdb passed the multiplex PCR reads through MiXCR, listing each CDR3 protein once. Of 150,000 to 200,000 distinct CDR3 sequences listed, 35% to 50% are singletons. Sequencing used peripheral blood. These receptors all stem from a man between 25 and 39 years old with Graves' ophthalmopathy.

This clonotype was observed at least ten times. This rearrangement joins TRBV24-1 to TRBJ1-5; maybe TRBD1 (5 bases). CDR1 and CDR2 (germline): KGHDR, SFDVKD. V lost 4 bases and J 0 bases, leaving 24 bases between the germline ends. This CDR3 is built from 20 residues. The CDR3 spells CATSEIPRQRAQGSNQPQHF. The CDR3 coding sequence is TGTGCCACCAGTGAGATCCCGCGACAGAGAGCTCAAGGTAGCAATCAGCCCCAGCATTTT.

This clonotype was counted many times. This rearrangement joins TRBV18 to TRBJ1-5; no clear D gene. Germline V lookup: CDR1 KGHSH, CDR2 LQKENI. V lost 6 bases to trimming and J lost 5 bases, with 14 bases between them. The CDR3 covers 14 residues. CDR3 residues: CASSPMGGDQPQHF. The CDR3 DNA reads as TGTGCCAGCTCCCCTATGGGAGGCGATCAGCCCCAGCATTTT.

The chain carries TRBV12-3 or TRBV12-4 and TRBJ1-5; D perhaps matches TRBD1 (5 bases). The CDR3 covers 14 residues. V gave up 6 bases and J gave up 0 bases, with 9 bases separating them. The CDR3 sequence is CASRTGASNQPQHF. The CDR3 nucleotides read TGTGCCAGCAGGACCGGGGCTAGCAATCAGCCCCAGCATTTT.

This chain connects TRBV11-2 to TRBJ1-5; 8 nucleotides agree with TRBD1. The CDR3 length is 15 residues. With 1 base clipped from V and 5 bases from J, the junction kept 4 bases outside the gene matches. Germline V lookup: CDR1 SGHAT, CDR2 FQNNGV. CDR3 in DNA: TGTGCCAGCAGCTTAGGCGGACAGGGCGATCAGCCCCAGCATTTT. Protein product: CASSLGGQGDQPQHF. Complete variable domain (other parts from reference TRBV11-2 and TRBJ1-5): EAGVAQSPRYKIIEKRQSVAFWCNPISGHATLYWYQQILGQGPKLLIQFQNNGVVDDSQLPKDRFSAERLKGVDSTLKIQPAKLEDSAVYLCASSLGGQGDQPQHFGDGTRLSIL.

This clonotype was counted at least ten times. The rearrangement joins TRBV25-1 to TRBJ1-6; 8 positions agree with TRBD1. The CDR3 has 16 residues. The ends lost 3 bases at V and 10 bases at J; junction bases unmatched: 11. Germline lookup yields CDR1 MGHDK and CDR2 SYGVNS. The CDR3 bases are TGTGCCAGCAGTGAGGGAGGCAGGGGGCGCGGATCACCCCTCCACTTT. It translates to CASSEGGRGRGSPLHF. The full variable domain, completed using reference TRBV25-1 and TRBJ1-6, is EADIYQTPRYLVIGTGKKITLECSQTMGHDKMYWYQQDPGMELHLIHYSYGVNSTEKGDLSSESTVSRIRTEHFPLTLESARPSHTSQYLCASSEGGRGRGSPLHFGNGTRLTVT.

This chain joins TRBV12-3 or TRBV12-4 and TRBJ2-5; TRBD1 is a possible D gene (5 bases). The CDR3 has 13 amino acids. V was pared by 6 bases and J by 2 bases, with 10 bases between. CDR3 sequence reads: CASSLKGQETQYF. The CDR3 nucleotides read TGTGCCAGCAGCTTGAAGGGGCAAGAGACCCAGTACTTC.

This clonotype came up once. The chain carries TRBV6-5 and TRBJ2-2; D uncertain. Deletions cut 0 bases from V and 0 bases from J, with 8 bases between. Looked up from germline, CDR1 is MNHEY and CDR2 is SVGAGI. The CDR3 is made up of 16 amino acids. The CDR3 spells CASSYSVAANTGELFF. The DNA for the CDR3 is TGTGCCAGCAGTTACTCGGTCGCGGCGAACACCGGGGAGCTGTTTTTT.

The chain joins TRBV20-1 to TRBJ1-5, with D hard to call. Trimming removed 2 bases from V and 4 bases from J, with 12 bases in between. In germline, CDR1 is DFQATT, CDR2 SNEGSKA (reference sequence). The CDR3 is made up of 14 amino acids. CDR3 in amino acids: CSARLNRDNQPQHF. The DNA of the CDR3 is TGCAGTGCTAGACTGAACAGAGATAATCAGCCCCAGCATTTT.

The CDR3 here is CASSDHGGVSVETQYF. The CDR3, as DNA: TGTGCCAGCAGTGATCATGGGGGCGTTTCGGTCGAGACCCAGTACTTC. The chain carries TRBV6-1 and TRBJ2-5; tentatively, D is TRBD1 (6 bases). CDR1 MNHNS and CDR2 SASEGT come from the germline V gene. The CDR3 spans 16 residues. Deletions cut 3 bases from V and 5 bases from J, with 19 bases between.

CDR3: CASKGVTEAFF. The CDR3 DNA is TGTGCCAGTAAAGGGGTAACTGAAGCTTTCTTT. This rearrangement joins TRBV12-3 or TRBV12-4 to TRBJ1-1; D might be TRBD1 (5 bases). Trimming removed 9 bases from V and 5 bases from J, with 10 bases in between. This CDR3 has 11 amino acids.

There are many counts of this clonotype. The chain combines TRBV12-3 or TRBV12-4 with TRBJ1-5; D not resolved. The CDR3 extends over 15 amino acids. V was cut by 5 bases and J by 2 bases, with 13 bases left in between. The CDR3 loop reads CASSEALEGNQPQHF. In nucleotides, the CDR3 is TGTGCCAGCAGTGAGGCGCTGGAGGGCAATCAGCCCCAGCATTTT.

The genes are TRBV28 and TRBJ1-1; D gene ambiguous. The CDR3 is 12 amino acids. The V and J ends lost 5 bases and 3 bases respectively, with 7 bases between them. The V gene's germline CDR1 is MDHEN and CDR2 SYDVKM. CDR3 DNA sequence: TGTGCCAGCAGTGGGCCCTACACTGAAGCTTTCTTT. Translating it yields CASSGPYTEAFF. The complete variable domain, with remaining parts taken from reference TRBV28 and TRBJ1-1, reads DVKVTQSSRYLVKRTGEKVFLECVQDMDHENMFWYRQDPGLGLRLIYFSYDVKMKEKGDIPEGYSVSREKKERFSLILESASTNQTSMYLCASSGPYTEAFFGQGTRLTVV.

The chain couples TRBV6-2 or TRBV6-3 to TRBJ1-5; 8 bases match TRBD1. CDR1 is MNHEY, CDR2 SVGEGT, per germline. V dropped 5 bases and J dropped 15; count of bases not matched to a gene: 6. The CDR3 runs 11 residues. CDR3 in amino acids: CASSPGQEMHF. Here the CDR3 DNA reads TGTGCCAGCAGTCCGGGACAGGAAATGCATTTT.

This clonotype was counted only a few times. V is TRBV7-2 and J is TRBJ2-5; D ambiguous. V was pared by 2 bases and J by 5 bases, with 6 bases between. This CDR3 contains 12 residues. CDR1 is SGHTA, CDR2 FQGNSA, per germline. DNA of the CDR3: TGTGCCAGCAGCTTACTTTCTGAGACCCAGTACTTC. Its protein is CASSLLSETQYF.

This clonotype was observed many times. The CDR3 reads CASSLTSGRHNEQFF. Written as DNA, the CDR3 is TGTGCCAGCAGCTTGACTAGCGGGAGGCACAATGAGCAGTTCTTC. This chain links TRBV7-8 with TRBJ2-1, with 13 bases that match TRBD2. Trimming at V came to 3 bases and at J to 5 bases, leaving 1 base not matched to a gene. The germline V gene has CDR1 SGHVS and CDR2 FQNEAQ. There are 15 residues in the CDR3. Based on the CDR3 plus reference TRBV7-8 and TRBJ2-1, the full variable domain is GAGVSQSPRYKVAKRGQDVALRCDPISGHVSLFWYQQALGQGPEFLTYFQNEAQLDKSGLPSDRFFAERPEGSVSTLKIQRTQQEDSAVYLCASSLTSGRHNEQFFGPGTRLTVL.

This clonotype was detected once. The gene calls are TRBV6-1 and TRBJ2-5, with 7 bases that match TRBD2. V lost 2 bases to trimming and J lost 5 bases; unmatched junction nucleotides: 17. Germline V gene sequence: CDR1 MNHNS, CDR2 SASEGT. The CDR3 totals 18 residues. CDR3 region: CASSELLATGGAGETQYF. CDR3 nucleotides: TGTGCCAGCAGTGAACTACTAGCGACGGGGGGAGCCGGTGAGACCCAGTACTTC.

This clonotype was counted ten times or more. The chain carries TRBV10-3 and TRBJ2-5, with D perhaps TRBD1 or TRBD2 (5 bases each). Trimming left V 7 bases short and J 4 bases short, with 16 bases between. CDR1 ENHRY and CDR2 SYGVKD come from the germline V gene. The CDR3 sequence is 14 residues long. The DNA for the CDR3 is TGTGCCATCAAAGGGGACGAAGTGGGAGAGACCCAGTACTTC. Protein product: CAIKGDEVGETQYF.

This clonotype was counted at least ten times. The chain joins TRBV24-1 to TRBJ1-1; no firm D call. The CDR3 runs 13 residues. Germline V gene sequence: CDR1 KGHDR, CDR2 SFDVKD. Trimming left V 4 bases short and J 10 bases short, with 15 bases between. The CDR3 region has the DNA TGTGCCACCAGTGACCCCCGGGAGCGTGGAGCTTTCTTT. Its translation is CATSDPRERGAFF.

This clonotype was seen ten or more times. The chain carries TRBV28 and TRBJ1-5; 7 bases line up with TRBD1. The V gene's germline CDR1 is MDHEN and CDR2 SYDVKM. CDR3 length equals 16 residues. Trimming cost V 0 bases and J 3 bases; bases outside gene matches: 5. CDR3 loop: CASSLWGQKFNQPQHF. CDR3 nucleotide sequence: TGTGCCAGCAGTTTATGGGGACAGAAGTTCAATCAGCCCCAGCATTTT.